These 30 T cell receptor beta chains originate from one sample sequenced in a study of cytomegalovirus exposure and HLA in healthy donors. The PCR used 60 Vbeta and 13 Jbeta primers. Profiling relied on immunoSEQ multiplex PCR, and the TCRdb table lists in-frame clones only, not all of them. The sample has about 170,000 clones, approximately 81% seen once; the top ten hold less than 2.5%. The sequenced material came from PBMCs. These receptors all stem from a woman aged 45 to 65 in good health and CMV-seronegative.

DNA of the CDR3: TGCGCCAGCAGCCAAGATGGAGTGAGGGGGACGACTAGCACAGATACGCAGTATTTT. The encoded protein is CASSQDGVRGTTSTDTQYF. The chain has TRBV4-1 and TRBJ2-3; weak D call: TRBD1 (6 bases). V lost 0 bases, J lost 0 bases, and 19 bases lay in between. Germline CDR1 and CDR2: MGHRA and YSYEKL. The CDR3 is made up of 19 amino acids.

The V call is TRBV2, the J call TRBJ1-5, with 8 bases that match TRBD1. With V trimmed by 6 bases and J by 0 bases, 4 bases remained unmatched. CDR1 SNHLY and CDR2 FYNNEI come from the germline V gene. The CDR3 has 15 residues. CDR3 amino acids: CASSRQGTSNQPQHF. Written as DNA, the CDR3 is TGTGCCAGCAGCCGACAGGGGACTAGCAATCAGCCCCAGCATTTT.

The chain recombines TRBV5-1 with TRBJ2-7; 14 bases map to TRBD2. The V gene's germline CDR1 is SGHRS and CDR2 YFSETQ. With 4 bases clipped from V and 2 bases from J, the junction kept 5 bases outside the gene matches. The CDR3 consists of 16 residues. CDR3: CASSPGLAGVTYEQYF. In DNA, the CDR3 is TGCGCCAGCAGCCCGGGACTAGCGGGAGTAACCTACGAGCAGTACTTC.

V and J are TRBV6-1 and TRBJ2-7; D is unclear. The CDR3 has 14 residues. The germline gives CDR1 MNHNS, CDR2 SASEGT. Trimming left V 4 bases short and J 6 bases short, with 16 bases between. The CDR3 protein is CASSVDSPPFEQYF. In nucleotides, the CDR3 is TGTGCCAGCAGTGTTGACTCTCCTCCCTTCGAGCAGTACTTC.

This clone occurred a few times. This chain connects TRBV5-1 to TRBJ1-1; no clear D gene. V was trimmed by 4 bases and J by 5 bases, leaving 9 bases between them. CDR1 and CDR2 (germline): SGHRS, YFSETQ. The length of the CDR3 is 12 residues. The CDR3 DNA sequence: TGCGCCAGCAGCACCGAGGGAACTGAAGCTTTCTTT. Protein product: CASSTEGTEAFF.

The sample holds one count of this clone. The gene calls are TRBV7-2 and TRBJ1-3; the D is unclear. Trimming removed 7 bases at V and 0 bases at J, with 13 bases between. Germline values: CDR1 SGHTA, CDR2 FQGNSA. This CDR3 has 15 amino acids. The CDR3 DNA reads TGTGCCAGCACCCTACCTCAGGACTCTGGAAACACCATATATTTT. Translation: CASTLPQDSGNTIYF.

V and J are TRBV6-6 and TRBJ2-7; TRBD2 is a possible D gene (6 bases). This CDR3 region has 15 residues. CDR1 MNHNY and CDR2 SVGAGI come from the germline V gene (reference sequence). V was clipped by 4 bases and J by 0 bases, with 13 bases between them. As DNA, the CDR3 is TGTGCCAGCAGTTTGGGACTCCAAAACTCCTACGAGCAGTACTTC. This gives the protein CASSLGLQNSYEQYF.

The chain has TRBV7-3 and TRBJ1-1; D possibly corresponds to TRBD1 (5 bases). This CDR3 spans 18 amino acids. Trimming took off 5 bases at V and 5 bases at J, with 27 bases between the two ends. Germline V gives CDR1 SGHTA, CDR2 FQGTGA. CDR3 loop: CASSAGGLEGRVKTEAFF. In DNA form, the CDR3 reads TGTGCCAGCAGCGCAGGCGGTTTGGAGGGGCGCGTCAAAACTGAAGCTTTCTTT.

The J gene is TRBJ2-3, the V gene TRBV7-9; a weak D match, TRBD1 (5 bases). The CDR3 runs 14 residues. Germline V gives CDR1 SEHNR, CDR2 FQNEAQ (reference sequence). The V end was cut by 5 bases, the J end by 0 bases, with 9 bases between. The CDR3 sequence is CASSQGFSTDTQYF. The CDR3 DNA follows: TGTGCCAGCAGCCAGGGTTTTAGCACAGATACGCAGTATTTT.

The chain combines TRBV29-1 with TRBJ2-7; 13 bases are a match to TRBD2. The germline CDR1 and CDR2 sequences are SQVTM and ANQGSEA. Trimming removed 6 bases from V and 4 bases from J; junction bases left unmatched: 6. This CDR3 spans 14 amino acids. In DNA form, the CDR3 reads TGCAGCGTGGGGCGGACTAGCGGGAGTTACGAGCAGTACTTC. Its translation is CSVGRTSGSYEQYF.

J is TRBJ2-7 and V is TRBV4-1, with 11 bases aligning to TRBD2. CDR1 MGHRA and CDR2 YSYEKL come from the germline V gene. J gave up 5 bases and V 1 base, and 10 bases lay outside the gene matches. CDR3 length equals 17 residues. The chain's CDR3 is CASSQANMGLAANEQYF. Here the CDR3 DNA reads TGCGCCAGCAGCCAAGCGAACATGGGACTAGCGGCCAACGAGCAGTACTTC.

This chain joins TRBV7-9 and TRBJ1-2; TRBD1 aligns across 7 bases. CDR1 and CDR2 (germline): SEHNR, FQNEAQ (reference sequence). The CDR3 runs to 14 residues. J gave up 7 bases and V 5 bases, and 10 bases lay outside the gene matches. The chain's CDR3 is CASSPPDRVGGYTF. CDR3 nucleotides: TGTGCCAGCAGCCCTCCCGACAGGGTTGGTGGCTACACCTTC.

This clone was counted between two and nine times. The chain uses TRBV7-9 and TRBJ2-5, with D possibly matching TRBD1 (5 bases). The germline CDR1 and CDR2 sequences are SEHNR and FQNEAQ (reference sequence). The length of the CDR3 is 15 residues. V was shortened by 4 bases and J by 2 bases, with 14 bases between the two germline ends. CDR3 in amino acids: CASSSVRQTQETQYF. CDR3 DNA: TGTGCCAGCAGCTCTGTCCGACAGACTCAAGAGACCCAGTACTTC.

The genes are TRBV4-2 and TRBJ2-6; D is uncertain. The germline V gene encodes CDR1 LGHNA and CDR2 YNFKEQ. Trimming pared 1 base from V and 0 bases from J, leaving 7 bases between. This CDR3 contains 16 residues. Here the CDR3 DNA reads TGTGCCAGCAGCCAAGCGTCCGTCTCTGGGGCCAACGTCCTGACTTTC. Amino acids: CASSQASVSGANVLTF.

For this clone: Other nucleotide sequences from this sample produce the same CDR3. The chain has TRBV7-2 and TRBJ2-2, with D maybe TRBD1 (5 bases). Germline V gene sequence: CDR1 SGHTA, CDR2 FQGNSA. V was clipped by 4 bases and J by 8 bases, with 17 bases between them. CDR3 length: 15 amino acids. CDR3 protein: CASSSGHTTPGELFF. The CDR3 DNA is TGTGCCAGCAGCTCTGGACATACAACGCCGGGGGAGCTGTTTTTT. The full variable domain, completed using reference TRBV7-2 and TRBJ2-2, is GAGVSQSPSNKVTEKGKDVELRCDPISGHTALYWYRQSLGQGLEFLIYFQGNSAPDKSGLPSDRFSAERTGGSVSTLTIQRTQQEDSAVYLCASSSGHTTPGELFFGEGSRLTVL.

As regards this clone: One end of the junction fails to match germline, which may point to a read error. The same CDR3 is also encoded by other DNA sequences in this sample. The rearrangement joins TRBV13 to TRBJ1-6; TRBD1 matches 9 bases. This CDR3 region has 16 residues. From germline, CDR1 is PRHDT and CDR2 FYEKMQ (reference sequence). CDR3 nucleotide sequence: TGTGCCAGCAGCTTAGCCGGGACAGGGTATAATTCCCCCCTCCACTTT. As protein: CASSLAGTGYNSPLHF.

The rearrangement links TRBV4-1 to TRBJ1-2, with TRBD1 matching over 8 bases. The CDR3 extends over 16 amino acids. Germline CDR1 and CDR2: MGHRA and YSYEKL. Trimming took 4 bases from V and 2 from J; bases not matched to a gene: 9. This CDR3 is CASSPSPAGGNYGYTF. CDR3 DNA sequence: TGCGCCAGCAGCCCAAGCCCGGCAGGGGGCAACTATGGCTACACCTTC.

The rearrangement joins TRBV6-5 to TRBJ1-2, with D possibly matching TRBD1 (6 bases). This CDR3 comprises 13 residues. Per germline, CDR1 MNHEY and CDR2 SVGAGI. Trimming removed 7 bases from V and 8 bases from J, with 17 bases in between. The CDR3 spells CASTSAAGVGYTF. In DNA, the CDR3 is TGTGCCAGCACCTCAGCGGCAGGGGTCGGCTACACCTTC.

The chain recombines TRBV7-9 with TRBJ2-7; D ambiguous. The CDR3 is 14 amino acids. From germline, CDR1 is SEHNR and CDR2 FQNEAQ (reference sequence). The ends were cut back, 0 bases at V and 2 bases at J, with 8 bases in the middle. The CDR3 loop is CASSLAGRAYEQYF. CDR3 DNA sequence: TGTGCCAGCAGCTTAGCGGGCAGAGCCTACGAGCAGTACTTC. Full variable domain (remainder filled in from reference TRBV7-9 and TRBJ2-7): DTGVSQNPRHKITKRGQNVTFRCDPISEHNRLYWYRQTLGQGPEFLTYFQNEAQLEKSRLLSDRFSAERPKGSFSTLEIQRTEQGDSAMYLCASSLAGRAYEQYFGPGTRLTVT.

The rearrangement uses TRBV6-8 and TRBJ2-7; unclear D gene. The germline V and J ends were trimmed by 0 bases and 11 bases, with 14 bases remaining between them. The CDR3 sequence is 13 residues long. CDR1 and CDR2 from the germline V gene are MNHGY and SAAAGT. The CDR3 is CASSYSGWVEEYF. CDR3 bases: TGTGCCAGCAGTTACTCCGGTTGGGTTGAGGAGTACTTC.

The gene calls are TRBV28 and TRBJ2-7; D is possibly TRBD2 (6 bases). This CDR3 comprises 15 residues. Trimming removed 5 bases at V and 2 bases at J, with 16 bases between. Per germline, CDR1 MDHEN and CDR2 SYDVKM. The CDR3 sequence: CASSPGDVGAYEQYF. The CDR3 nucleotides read TGTGCCAGCAGTCCGGGAGATGTTGGAGCCTACGAGCAGTACTTC. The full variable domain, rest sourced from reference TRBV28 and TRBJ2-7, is DVKVTQSSRYLVKRTGEKVFLECVQDMDHENMFWYRQDPGLGLRLIYFSYDVKMKEKGDIPEGYSVSREKKERFSLILESASTNQTSMYLCASSPGDVGAYEQYFGPGTRLTVT.

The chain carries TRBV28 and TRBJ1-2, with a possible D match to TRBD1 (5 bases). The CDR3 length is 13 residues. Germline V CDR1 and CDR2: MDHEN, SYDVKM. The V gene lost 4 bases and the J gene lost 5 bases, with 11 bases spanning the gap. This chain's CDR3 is CASSSLTAYGYTF. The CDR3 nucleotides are TGTGCCAGCAGTTCCCTGACAGCATATGGCTACACCTTC.

The CDR3 DNA sequence: TGTGCCAGCAGCCGACAGGGGGCTGGCACTGAAGCTTTCTTT. Encoded protein: CASSRQGAGTEAFF. This chain joins TRBV6-1 and TRBJ1-1; the match to TRBD1 covers 10 bases. The CDR3 totals 14 residues. Germline CDR1 is MNHNS and CDR2 is SASEGT. V lost 6 bases to trimming and J lost 4 bases; unmatched junction nucleotides: 5.

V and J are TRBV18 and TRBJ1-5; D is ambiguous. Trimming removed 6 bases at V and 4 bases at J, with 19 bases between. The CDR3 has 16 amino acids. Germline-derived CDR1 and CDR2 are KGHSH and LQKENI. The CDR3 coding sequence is TGTGCCAGCTCTCGAAACCCTGTTACGGGAAATCAGCCCCAGCATTTT. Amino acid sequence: CASSRNPVTGNQPQHF.

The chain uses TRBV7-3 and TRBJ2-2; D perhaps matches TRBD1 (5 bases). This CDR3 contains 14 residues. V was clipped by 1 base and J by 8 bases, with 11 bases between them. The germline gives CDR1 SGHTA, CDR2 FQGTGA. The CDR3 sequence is CASSLNSPGGELFF. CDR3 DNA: TGTGCCAGCAGCTTAAACAGCCCAGGGGGGGAGCTGTTTTTT.

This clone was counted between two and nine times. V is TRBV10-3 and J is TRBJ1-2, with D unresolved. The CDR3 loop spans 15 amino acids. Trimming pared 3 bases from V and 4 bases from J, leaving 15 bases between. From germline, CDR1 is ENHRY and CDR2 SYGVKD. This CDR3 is CAISDGEESPYGYTF. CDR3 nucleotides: TGTGCCATCAGTGACGGGGAGGAATCACCCTATGGCTACACCTTC.

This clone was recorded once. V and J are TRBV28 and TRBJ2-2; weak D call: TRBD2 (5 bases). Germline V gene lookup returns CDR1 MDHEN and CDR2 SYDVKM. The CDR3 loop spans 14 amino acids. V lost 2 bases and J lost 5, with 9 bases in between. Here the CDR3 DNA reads TGTGCCAGCAGTTTACGGAGCGGTACCGGGGAGCTGTTTTTT. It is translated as CASSLRSGTGELFF. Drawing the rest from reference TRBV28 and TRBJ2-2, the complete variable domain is DVKVTQSSRYLVKRTGEKVFLECVQDMDHENMFWYRQDPGLGLRLIYFSYDVKMKEKGDIPEGYSVSREKKERFSLILESASTNQTSMYLCASSLRSGTGELFFGEGSRLTVL.

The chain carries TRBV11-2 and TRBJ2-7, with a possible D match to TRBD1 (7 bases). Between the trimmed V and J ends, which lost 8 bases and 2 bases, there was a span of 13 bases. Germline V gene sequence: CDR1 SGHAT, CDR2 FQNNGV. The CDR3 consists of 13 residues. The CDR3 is CASLRGTAYEQYF. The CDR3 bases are TGTGCCAGCCTACGGGGGACAGCCTACGAGCAGTACTTC.

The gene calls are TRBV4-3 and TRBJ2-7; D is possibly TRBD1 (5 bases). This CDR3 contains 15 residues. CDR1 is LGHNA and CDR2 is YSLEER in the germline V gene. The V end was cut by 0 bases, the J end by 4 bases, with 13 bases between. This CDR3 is CASSQDQGLGYEQYF. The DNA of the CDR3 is TGCGCCAGCAGCCAAGATCAGGGTCTGGGGTACGAGCAGTACTTC.

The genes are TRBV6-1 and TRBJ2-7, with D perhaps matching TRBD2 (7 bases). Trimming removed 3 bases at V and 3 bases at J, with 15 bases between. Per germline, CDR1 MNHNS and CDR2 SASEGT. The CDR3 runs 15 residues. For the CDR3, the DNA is TGTGCCAGCAGTGAGAGGGGGGGGGAGGGCTACGAGCAGTACTTC. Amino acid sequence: CASSERGGEGYEQYF.